These 7 T cell receptor beta chains were all obtained from the same sample, sequenced in a study of control samples from healthy donors and cancer patients. Data came from immunoSEQ multiplex PCR; TCRdb stores just in-frame clones and leaves some out. The sample lists 80,000 or so clones; 85% to 95% were seen once. Sequencing was carried out using blood. All receptors come from a woman in her sixties or seventies in good health.

The V gene is TRBV4-3, the J gene TRBJ1-1; D is perhaps TRBD1 (6 bases). This CDR3 comprises 15 residues. V lost 0 bases and J lost 4, with 12 bases in between. CDR1 is LGHNA and CDR2 is YSLEER in the germline V gene. In nucleotides, the CDR3 is TGCGCCAGCAGCCAAGACGGGGGGCGCATCACTGAAGCTTTCTTT. Amino acid sequence: CASSQDGGRITEAFF.

V and J are TRBV2 and TRBJ1-3, with D unclear. Germline-derived CDR1 and CDR2 are SNHLY and FYNNEI. The CDR3 runs to 14 residues. The V and J ends lost 4 bases and 0 bases respectively, with 7 bases between them. The CDR3 protein is CASSVAYSGNTIYF. CDR3 nucleotides: TGTGCCAGCAGTGTTGCCTACTCTGGAAACACCATATATTTT. Filled out from reference TRBV2 and TRBJ1-3, the complete variable domain reads EPEVTQTPSHQVTQMGQEVILRCVPISNHLYFYWYRQILGQKVEFLVSFYNNEISEKSEIFDDQFSVERPDGSNFTLKIRSTKLEDSAMYFCASSVAYSGNTIYFGEGSWLTVV.

The V and J genes are TRBV29-1 and TRBJ1-1, with 8 bases that match TRBD1. Germline CDR1 and CDR2: SQVTM and ANQGSEA. The CDR3 is 15 amino acids. V lost 5 bases, J lost 2 bases, and 10 bases stayed unmatched. CDR3 amino acids: CSVSDAGTGNTEAFF. The CDR3 DNA follows: TGCAGCGTTTCGGACGCAGGGACAGGAAACACTGAAGCTTTCTTT.

The chain carries TRBV28 and TRBJ1-2; D is uncertain. The CDR3 is made up of 12 amino acids. V was trimmed by 1 base and J by 3 bases, leaving 3 bases between them. From germline, CDR1 is MDHEN and CDR2 SYDVKM. This CDR3 is CASSLSYYGYTF. CDR3 DNA: TGTGCCAGCAGTTTATCCTACTATGGCTACACCTTC.

The V and J genes are TRBV12-3 or TRBV12-4 and TRBJ1-6; no reliable D call. The CDR3 is 12 residues long. Trimming cost V 5 bases and J 9 bases, with 8 bases left between them. CDR3 nucleotides: TGTGCCAGCAGTGTCCTTGGTTCACCCCTCCACTTT. The encoded protein is CASSVLGSPLHF.

CDR3 bases: TGCGCCAGCAGTCAATCCTATTTCGGGGGTAAGTCCGGAGCTTTCTTT. It yields the protein CASSQSYFGGKSGAFF. The genes are TRBV23-1 and TRBJ1-1; TRBD1 might be the D (5 bases). TRBV23-1 is labeled an ORF, and its function is uncertain. Trimming pared 0 bases from V and 10 bases from J, leaving 21 bases between. The length of the CDR3 is 16 residues.

This clone has only one observation. This sequence joins TRBV2 and TRBJ1-4, with 7 bases lining up with TRBD1. Germline V gives CDR1 SNHLY, CDR2 FYNNEI. V lost 9 bases and J lost 5; bases outside the gene matches: 6. This CDR3 comprises 13 residues. The CDR3 protein is CASKQGRNEKLFF. Written as DNA, the CDR3 is TGTGCCAGTAAACAGGGGAGGAATGAAAAACTGTTTTTT.